This TCR beta chain is drawn from a study of response to subunit inactivated influenza vaccine. The germline V gene has CDR1 SGHAT and CDR2 FQNNGV. Trimming cost V 5 bases and J 0 bases, with 7 bases left between them. The CDR3 is 13 amino acids. TCRdb recomputed calls from the RT-PCR reads with MiXCR, one row per CDR3 protein. Here the sample spans about 170,000 distinct CDR3 sequences, over 9.5% being singletons. These same data were also listed under a study on T cells expressing NK-cell markers. From that paper: Libraries used 5'RACE template switching adding universal primer site and UMIs. Repertoires of TCR beta were obtained from T cells sorted as CD3+CD56+NKG2C+, CD3+CD56+NKG2C- and CD3+CD56-NKG2C+. NKG2C+ dominant clonotypes from about 6 donors made up about 1.0-8% of CD8+ T cells.

The V call is TRBV11-2, the J call TRBJ2-5; D remains ambiguous. This specimen consisted of CD8+ T cells sorted from PBMCs, obtained roughly 13 days after vaccination. This receptor was identified in a man over 45 who received an inactivated influenza vaccine. Written as DNA, the CDR3 is TGTGCCAGCAGCCCCGAGTACCAAGAGACCCAGTACTTC. Its protein is CASSPEYQETQYF.